The 11 T cell receptor beta chains given below trace back to one sample, sequenced in a study of T cells in tuberculosis (dated by TCRdb to the late 2010s). The library was generated by the immunoSEQ multiplex PCR assay. Drawn from immuneACCESS, this table holds only the in-frame rearrangements with V and J called that TCRdb kept. Clones are partly lost; checked studies trace under half to an unresolved V gene and leave the rest unexplained. Here the sample has about 29,000 clones; 85% to 95% occur a single time. Jointly, the top ten make up 4.9% of the sample. Sequenced material: PBMCs. These receptors were taken from a donor aged 10-35 years with latent tuberculosis or without tuberculosis infection.

The rearrangement links TRBV5-4 to TRBJ2-4; D is perhaps TRBD2 (5 bases). V was shortened by 0 bases and J by 0 bases, with 19 bases between the two germline ends. The CDR3 covers 19 residues. Germline V gene data show CDR1 as SGHNT and CDR2 as YYREEE (reference sequence). The CDR3 region is CASSLALGGERLAKNIQYF. The CDR3 nucleotides read TGTGCCAGCAGCTTGGCCCTCGGAGGTGAACGTCTAGCCAAAAACATTCAGTACTTC.

This chain joins TRBV27 and TRBJ1-2; D not certain. This CDR3 has 12 amino acids. V was shortened by 6 bases and J by 2 bases, with 7 bases between the two germline ends. Germline V lookup: CDR1 MNHEY, CDR2 SMNVEV (reference sequence). CDR3 bases: TGTGCCAGCAGATCAGTAAACTATGGCTACACCTTC. Amino acid sequence: CASRSVNYGYTF.

J is TRBJ2-7 and V is TRBV7-2; D gene uncertain. CDR1 is SGHTA and CDR2 is FQGNSA in the germline V gene. V lost 3 bases and J lost 3, with 9 bases in between. The CDR3 runs to 13 residues. The CDR3 nucleotides read TGTGCCAGCAGCTTTGGCAGACACTACGAGCAGTACTTC. Translating it yields CASSFGRHYEQYF.

The J gene is TRBJ2-4, the V gene TRBV5-1; perhaps TRBD2 as D (5 bases). Trimming removed 4 bases from V and 0 bases from J, with 14 bases in between. The CDR3 sequence is 16 residues long. Germline CDR1 reads SGHRS; CDR2 reads YFSETQ. CDR3 in amino acids: CASSRGSALAKNIQYF. CDR3 nucleotides: TGCGCCAGCAGCAGAGGGTCTGCCCTAGCCAAAAACATTCAGTACTTC. The full variable domain, with the rest looked up from reference TRBV5-1 and TRBJ2-4, is KAGVTQTPRYLIKTRGQQVTLSCSPISGHRSVSWYQQTPGQGLQFLFEYFSETQRNKGNFPGRFSGRQFSNSRSEMNVSTLELGDSALYLCASSRGSALAKNIQYFGAGTRLSVL.

Only one count was recorded for this clone. V gene TRBV5-4 combines with J gene TRBJ2-7, with 11 bases fitting TRBD1. This CDR3 spans 14 amino acids. Germline V gene data show CDR1 as SGHNT and CDR2 as YYREEE (reference sequence). The J segment lost 4 bases and the V segment lost 4 bases, leaving 4 bases of the junction unmatched. The CDR3 sequence is CASSPGTGGYEQYF. Here the CDR3 DNA reads TGTGCCAGCAGCCCTGGGACAGGGGGGTACGAGCAGTACTTC.

The chain employs TRBV4-1 and TRBJ2-2; 7 bases are shared with TRBD1. V dropped 0 bases and J dropped 8; count of bases not matched to a gene: 12. Germline loops: CDR1 MGHRA, CDR2 YSYEKL. The CDR3 is 17 residues long. The CDR3 DNA follows: TGCGCCAGCAGCCAAGATCGAGGGGGCGCTAAGAATGGGGAGCTGTTTTTT. Amino acid sequence: CASSQDRGGAKNGELFF.

V is TRBV11-2 and J is TRBJ2-3, with TRBD2 matching over 11 bases. The germline CDR1 and CDR2 sequences are SGHAT and FQNNGV. The J segment lost 4 bases and the V segment lost 5 bases, leaving 8 bases of the junction unmatched. The CDR3 covers 16 residues. CDR3 nucleotide sequence: TGTGCCAGCAGCGCCATAGCGGGGGGGTTCTCAGATACGCAGTATTTT. Translation gives CASSAIAGGFSDTQYF.

CDR3 sequence reads: CSVTTSGRAPAYNEQFF. The CDR3 DNA follows: TGCAGCGTAACGACTAGCGGGAGGGCTCCGGCCTACAATGAGCAGTTCTTC. The chain carries TRBV29-1 and TRBJ2-1; 14 bases map to TRBD2. The junction had 9 bases not matched to a gene; V was cut back by 6 bases and J by 2 bases. The V gene's germline CDR1 is SQVTM and CDR2 ANQGSEA. This CDR3 is 17 amino acids long.

This clone was seen just once. The chain combines TRBV7-9 with TRBJ2-3; D perhaps matches TRBD1 (6 bases). Germline assignment: CDR1 SEHNR and CDR2 FQNEAQ (reference sequence). The CDR3 sequence is 16 residues long. V was trimmed by 1 base and J by 2 bases, leaving 13 bases between them. Here the CDR3 DNA reads TGTGCCAGCAGCTTAGTCCGGACAGCCAACACAGATACGCAGTATTTT. It is translated as CASSLVRTANTDTQYF.

The chain couples TRBV4-1 to TRBJ1-1; TRBD1 matches at 8 bases. Germline CDR1 reads MGHRA; CDR2 reads YSYEKL. The CDR3 sequence is 14 residues long. J lost 7 bases, V lost 4 bases, and 8 bases had no gene match. The CDR3 loop reads CASSPPGTGNEAFF. The CDR3 nucleotides read TGCGCCAGCAGCCCCCCCGGGACAGGTAATGAAGCTTTCTTT.

The gene calls are TRBV28 and TRBJ2-1, with TRBD1 matching over 11 bases. This CDR3 is 15 amino acids long. V was pared by 8 bases and J by 8 bases, with 11 bases of the junction left unmatched. CDR1 and CDR2 from the germline V gene are MDHEN and SYDVKM. This chain's CDR3 is CASLPGQGVLDEQFF. The CDR3 DNA is TGTGCCAGCCTTCCGGGACAGGGGGTTTTGGATGAGCAGTTCTTC.